This is a list of T cell receptor beta chains from one sample in a study of cytomegalovirus exposure and HLA in healthy donors. Repertoires were generated with immunoSEQ multiplex PCR, while TCRdb's copy carries only in-frame clones and drops some. Among approximately 170,000 clones listed, roughly 80% were seen once. Sequenced input: PBMCs. The receptors here all came from a male donor in good health and CMV-seronegative. CDR3s include the opening cysteine and the closing phenylalanine or tryptophan. Fields, in order: V gene, D gene, J gene, clone size, CDR3 length, CDR3 protein, CDR3 DNA. D genes are given only for firm matches. Clone sizes are given selectively: once, few, many, or a class where the clone is expanded.

V: TRBV19
D: NA
J: TRBJ1-2
size: NA
length: 15
CDR3: CASSIDYGDNYGYTF
DNA: TGTGCCAGTAGTATAGATTACGGGGATAACTATGGCTACACCTTC

V: TRBV12-5
D: NA
J: TRBJ2-7
size: NA
length: 14
CDR3: CASGLGAGTGEQYF
DNA: TGTGCTAGTGGTTTGGGCGCAGGAACTGGAGAGCAGTACTTC

V: TRBV14
D: NA
J: TRBJ2-7
size: NA
length: 14
CDR3: CASSARGGWYEQYF
DNA: TGTGCCAGCAGCGCAAGGGGGGGCTGGTACGAGCAGTACTTC

V: TRBV27
D: TRBD2
J: TRBJ2-1
size: NA
length: 18
CDR3: CASSPISILAGGYNEQFF
DNA: TGTGCCAGCAGTCCCATCTCAATACTAGCGGGGGGTTACAATGAGCAGTTCTTC

V: TRBV9
D: NA
J: TRBJ2-2
size: NA
length: 13
CDR3: CASSHGGSGELFF
DNA: TGTGCCAGCAGCCATGGGGGGAGCGGGGAGCTGTTTTTT

V: TRBV5-4
D: TRBD1
J: TRBJ1-6
size: many
length: 16
CDR3: CASSSIGQGLNSPLHF
DNA: TGTGCCAGCAGCTCTATTGGACAGGGGCTCAACTCACCCCTCCACTTT

V: TRBV18
D: TRBD1
J: TRBJ1-1
size: NA
length: 16
CDR3: CASSPRPGQGKTEAFF
DNA: TGTGCCAGCTCACCACGACCGGGACAGGGGAAAACTGAAGCTTTCTTT

V: TRBV11-2
D: TRBD1
J: TRBJ2-1
size: NA
length: 15
CDR3: CASRPGGSPYNEQFF
DNA: TGTGCCAGCAGACCAGGGGGCTCTCCTTACAATGAGCAGTTCTTC

V: TRBV4-3
D: TRBD1
J: TRBJ1-6
size: NA
length: 15
CDR3: CASSSRDRGISPLHF
DNA: TGCGCCAGCAGCTCCCGGGACAGGGGTATCTCACCCCTCCACTTT

V: TRBV5-6
D: NA
J: TRBJ2-5
size: NA
length: 15
CDR3: CASSQTDSLQETQYF
DNA: TGTGCCAGCAGCCAAACCGACAGCTTGCAAGAGACCCAGTACTTC

V: TRBV12-5
D: TRBD1
J: TRBJ2-1
size: few
length: 17
CDR3: CASGFGGTGFSYNEQFF
DNA: TGTGCTAGTGGTTTCGGCGGGACAGGGTTTTCCTACAATGAGCAGTTCTTC

V: TRBV2
D: TRBD1
J: TRBJ1-1
size: NA
length: 13
CDR3: CASRTGGGTEAFF
DNA: TGTGCCAGCAGGACAGGGGGCGGCACTGAAGCTTTCTTT

V: TRBV6-4
D: TRBD1
J: TRBJ2-5
size: NA
length: 13
CDR3: CASSDSAGGTQYF
DNA: TGTGCCAGCAGTGACTCGGCAGGGGGGACCCAGTACTTC

V: TRBV5-1
D: TRBD1
J: TRBJ1-4
size: NA
length: 17
CDR3: CASSLDSGGQLNEKLFF
DNA: TGCGCCAGCAGCTTGGATTCAGGGGGACAGCTTAATGAAAAACTGTTTTTT

V: TRBV5-1
D: NA
J: TRBJ1-1
size: NA
length: 14
CDR3: CASSSGSERTEAFF
DNA: TGCGCCAGCAGCTCAGGATCCGAACGCACTGAAGCTTTCTTT

V: TRBV5-1
D: NA
J: TRBJ2-1
size: once
length: 16
CDR3: CASSLMWPPETDEQFF
DNA: TGCGCCAGCAGTTTGATGTGGCCCCCGGAGACCGATGAGCAGTTCTTC

V: TRBV5-1
D: NA
J: TRBJ2-7
size: NA
length: 16
CDR3: CASSDEDRISSYEQYF
DNA: TGCGCCAGCAGCGACGAAGACAGGATCTCTAGCTACGAGCAGTACTTC

V: TRBV7-6
D: TRBD1
J: TRBJ2-5
size: NA
length: 15
CDR3: CASSLQAPRGETQYF
DNA: TGTGCCAGCAGCTTGCAGGCCCCCAGGGGGGAGACCCAGTACTTC

V: TRBV7-6
D: NA
J: TRBJ1-1
size: few
length: 15
CDR3: CASSLEPNPDTEAFF
DNA: TGTGCCAGCAGCTTAGAGCCTAACCCTGACACTGAAGCTTTCTTT

V: TRBV18
D: TRBD1
J: TRBJ1-4
size: NA
length: 14
CDR3: CASSLGTGDEKLFF
DNA: TGTGCCAGCTCACTCGGGACAGGGGACGAAAAACTGTTTTTT

V: TRBV13
D: TRBD1
J: TRBJ2-5
size: once
length: 15
CDR3: CASSPENSGGETQYF
DNA: TGTGCCAGCAGCCCTGAGAATTCAGGGGGAGAGACCCAGTACTTC

V: TRBV6-5
D: TRBD1
J: TRBJ2-7
size: once
length: 15
CDR3: CASSFADRVWYEQYF
DNA: TGTGCCAGCAGTTTCGCGGACAGGGTTTGGTACGAGCAGTACTTC

V: TRBV20-1
D: NA
J: TRBJ2-1
size: NA
length: 10
CDR3: CSPSYNEQFF
DNA: TGCAGCCCTTCGTACAATGAGCAGTTCTTC

V: TRBV2
D: NA
J: TRBJ1-1
size: once
length: 16
CDR3: CASSEYAGGVSTEAFF
DNA: TGTGCCAGCAGTGAATACGCAGGAGGGGTGAGCACTGAAGCTTTCTTT

V: TRBV5-8
D: NA
J: TRBJ2-5
size: NA
length: 15
CDR3: CASSSTRTTQETQYF
DNA: TGTGCCAGCAGCTCAACTAGGACTACCCAAGAGACCCAGTACTTC

V: TRBV30
D: TRBD2
J: TRBJ2-4
size: few
length: 14
CDR3: CAWSPSGLGDIQYF
DNA: TGTGCCTGGAGTCCTAGCGGGCTAGGCGACATTCAGTACTTC

V: TRBV30
D: NA
J: TRBJ1-2
size: NA
length: 15
CDR3: CAWSVSHLANYGYTF
DNA: TGTGCCTGGAGTGTGTCACATCTAGCTAACTATGGCTACACCTTC

V: TRBV7-9
D: TRBD2
J: TRBJ2-5
size: few
length: 16
CDR3: CASSFYGTSGGETQYF
DNA: TGTGCCAGCAGCTTCTACGGGACTAGCGGGGGAGAGACCCAGTACTTC

V: TRBV7-6
D: NA
J: TRBJ2-2
size: NA
length: 14
CDR3: CASSLVATTGELFF
DNA: TGTGCCAGCAGCTTAGTCGCGACTACCGGGGAGCTGTTTTTT

V: TRBV19
D: NA
J: TRBJ1-6
size: NA
length: 15
CDR3: CASSLITQANSPLHF
DNA: TGTGCCAGTAGCCTAATAACCCAAGCTAATTCACCCCTCCACTTT

V: TRBV4-1
D: TRBD1
J: TRBJ2-7
size: NA
length: 15
CDR3: CASSQAGQAYYEQYF
DNA: TGCGCCAGCAGCCAAGCGGGACAGGCCTACTACGAGCAGTACTTC

V: TRBV7-2
D: NA
J: TRBJ1-3
size: NA
length: 13
CDR3: CASGGASGNTIYF
DNA: TGTGCCAGCGGAGGGGCCTCTGGAAACACCATATATTTT

V: TRBV6-4
D: TRBD1
J: TRBJ2-3
size: NA
length: 15
CDR3: CASSDQGQGHDTQYF
DNA: TGTGCCAGCAGTGACCAGGGACAGGGGCATGATACGCAGTATTTT

V: TRBV2
D: TRBD1
J: TRBJ1-6
size: NA
length: 16
CDR3: CASTLTGSGTATPLHF
DNA: TGTGCCAGCACCCTGACAGGGTCGGGAACAGCGACACCCCTCCACTTT

V: TRBV27
D: NA
J: TRBJ1-6
size: NA
length: 15
CDR3: CASSLGSVGGSPLHF
DNA: TGTGCCAGCAGTTTAGGATCAGTCGGCGGATCACCCCTCCACTTT

V: TRBV4-1
D: NA
J: TRBJ1-1
size: NA
length: 15
CDR3: CASSQEGALNTEAFF
DNA: TGCGCCAGCAGCCAAGAAGGAGCATTAAACACTGAAGCTTTCTTT

V: TRBV10-3
D: NA
J: TRBJ1-5
size: NA
length: 11
CDR3: CAAGGNQPQHF
DNA: TGTGCCGCGGGGGGGAATCAGCCCCAGCATTTT

V: TRBV4-2
D: NA
J: TRBJ1-1
size: NA
length: 13
CDR3: CASSQGRGLEAFF
DNA: TGTGCCAGCAGCCAAGGGAGAGGCCTTGAAGCTTTCTTT

V: TRBV5-4
D: NA
J: TRBJ1-6
size: few
length: 13
CDR3: CASSLVRDSPLHF
DNA: TGTGCCAGCAGCTTGGTTCGTGATTCACCCCTCCACTTT

V: TRBV10-3
D: NA
J: TRBJ2-7
size: few
length: 12
CDR3: CATGQGPREQYF
DNA: TGTGCCACGGGCCAGGGGCCTCGGGAGCAGTACTTC

V: TRBV30
D: TRBD1
J: TRBJ1-1
size: NA
length: 15
CDR3: CAWRPWTGLNTEAFF
DNA: TGTGCCTGGAGGCCCTGGACAGGGCTGAACACTGAAGCTTTCTTT

V: TRBV6-5
D: NA
J: TRBJ2-5
size: few
length: 12
CDR3: CASSYSPETQYF
DNA: TGTGCCAGCAGTTACTCCCCGGAGACCCAGTACTTC